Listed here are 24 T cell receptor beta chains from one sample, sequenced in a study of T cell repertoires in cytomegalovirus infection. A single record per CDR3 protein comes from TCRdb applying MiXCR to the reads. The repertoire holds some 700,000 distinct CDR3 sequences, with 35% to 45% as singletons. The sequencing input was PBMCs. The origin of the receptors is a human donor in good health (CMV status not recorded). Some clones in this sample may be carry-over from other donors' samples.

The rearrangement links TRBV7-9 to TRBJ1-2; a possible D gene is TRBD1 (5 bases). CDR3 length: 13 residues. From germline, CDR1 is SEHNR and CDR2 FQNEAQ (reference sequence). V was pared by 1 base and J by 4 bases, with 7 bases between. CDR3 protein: CASSLDRTYGYTF. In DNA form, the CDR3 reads TGTGCCAGCAGCTTAGACAGGACCTATGGCTACACCTTC.

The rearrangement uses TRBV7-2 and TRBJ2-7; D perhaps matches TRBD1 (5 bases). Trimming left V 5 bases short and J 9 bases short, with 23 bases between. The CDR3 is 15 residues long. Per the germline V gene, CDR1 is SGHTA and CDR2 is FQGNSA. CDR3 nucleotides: TGTGCCAGCAGCCCCCCCCCCGGGCAGGGTTCAATGCAGTACTTC. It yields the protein CASSPPPGQGSMQYF.

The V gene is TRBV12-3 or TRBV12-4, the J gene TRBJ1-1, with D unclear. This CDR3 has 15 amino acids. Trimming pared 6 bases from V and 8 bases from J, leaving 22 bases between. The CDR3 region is CASRDDQIRKTEAFF. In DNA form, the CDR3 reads TGTGCCAGCAGAGATGACCAAATCCGGAAGACCGAAGCTTTCTTT.

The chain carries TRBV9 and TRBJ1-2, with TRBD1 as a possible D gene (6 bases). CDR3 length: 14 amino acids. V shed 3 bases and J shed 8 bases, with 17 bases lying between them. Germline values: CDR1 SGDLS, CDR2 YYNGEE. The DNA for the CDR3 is TGTGCCAGCAGCGGTCATTCAGGGGCCTCAGGCTACACCTTC. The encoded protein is CASSGHSGASGYTF.

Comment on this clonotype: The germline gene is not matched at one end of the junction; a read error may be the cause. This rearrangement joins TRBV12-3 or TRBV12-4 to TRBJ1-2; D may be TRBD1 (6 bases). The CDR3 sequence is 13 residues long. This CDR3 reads CASSLVQGHGYNF. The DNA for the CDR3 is TGTGCCAGCAGTTTGGTTCAGGGACATGGCTACAACTTC.

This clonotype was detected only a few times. CDR3 protein: CAISDPSGDISYNEQFF. DNA of the CDR3: TGTGCCATCAGTGACCCCAGTGGGGACATCTCCTACAATGAGCAGTTCTTC. This chain connects TRBV10-3 to TRBJ2-1, with a tentative D call TRBD1 (6 bases). The CDR3 is made up of 17 amino acids. The V end lost 3 bases, the J end lost 0 bases, and 15 bases lay between the germline ends. Germline V gene sequence: CDR1 ENHRY, CDR2 SYGVKD.

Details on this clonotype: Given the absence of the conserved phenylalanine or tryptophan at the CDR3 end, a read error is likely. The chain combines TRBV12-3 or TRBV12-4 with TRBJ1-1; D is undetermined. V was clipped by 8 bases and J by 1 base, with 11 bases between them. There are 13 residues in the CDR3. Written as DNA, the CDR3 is TGTGCCAGCCGCCCCCGGGGGAACACTGAAGCTTTCTCT. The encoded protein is CASRPRGNTEAFS.

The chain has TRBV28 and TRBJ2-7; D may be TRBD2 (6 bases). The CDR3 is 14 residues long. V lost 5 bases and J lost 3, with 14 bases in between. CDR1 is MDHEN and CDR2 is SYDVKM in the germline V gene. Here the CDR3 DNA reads TGTGCCAGCAGTACCCGGGAGAGGGGCTACGAGCAGTACTTC. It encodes CASSTRERGYEQYF.

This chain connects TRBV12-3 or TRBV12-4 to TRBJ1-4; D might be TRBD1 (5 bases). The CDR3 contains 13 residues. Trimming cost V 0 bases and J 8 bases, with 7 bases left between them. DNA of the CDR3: TGTGCCAGCAGTTTAGCGGGACTGGAAAAACTGTTTTTT. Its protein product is CASSLAGLEKLFF.

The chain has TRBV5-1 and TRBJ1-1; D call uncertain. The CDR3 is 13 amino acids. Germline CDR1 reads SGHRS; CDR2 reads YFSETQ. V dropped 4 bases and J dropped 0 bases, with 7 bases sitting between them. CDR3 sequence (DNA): TGCGCCAGCAGCGTTGAGTTGAACACTGAAGCTTTCTTT. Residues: CASSVELNTEAFF.

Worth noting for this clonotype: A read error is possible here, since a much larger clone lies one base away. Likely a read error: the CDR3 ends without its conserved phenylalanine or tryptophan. The CDR3 sequence is CASSLIQGSSYEQYL. The CDR3 DNA reads TGTGCCAGCAGCTTAATACAGGGGTCGTCCTACGAGCAGTACTTA. The chain uses TRBV7-6 and TRBJ2-7; 7 nucleotides agree with TRBD1. V shed 2 bases, J shed 1 base, and the junction held 5 bases outside the gene matches. CDR1 is SGHVS and CDR2 is FNYEAQ in the germline V gene. This CDR3 is built from 15 residues.

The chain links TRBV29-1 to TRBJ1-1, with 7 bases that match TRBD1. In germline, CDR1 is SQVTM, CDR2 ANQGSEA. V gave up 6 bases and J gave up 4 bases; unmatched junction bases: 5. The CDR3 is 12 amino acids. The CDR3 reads CSVHTGVTEAFF. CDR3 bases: TGCAGCGTACACACAGGGGTCACTGAAGCTTTCTTT.

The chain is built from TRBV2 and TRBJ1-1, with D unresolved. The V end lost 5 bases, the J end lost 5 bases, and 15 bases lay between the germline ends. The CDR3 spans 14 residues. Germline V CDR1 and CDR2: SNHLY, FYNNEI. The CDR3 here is CASSPQDLRTEAFF. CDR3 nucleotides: TGTGCCAGCAGTCCGCAGGACTTGAGAACTGAAGCTTTCTTT. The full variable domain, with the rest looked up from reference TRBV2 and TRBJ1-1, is EPEVTQTPSHQVTQMGQEVILRCVPISNHLYFYWYRQILGQKVEFLVSFYNNEISEKSEIFDDQFSVERPDGSNFTLKIRSTKLEDSAMYFCASSPQDLRTEAFFGQGTRLTVV.

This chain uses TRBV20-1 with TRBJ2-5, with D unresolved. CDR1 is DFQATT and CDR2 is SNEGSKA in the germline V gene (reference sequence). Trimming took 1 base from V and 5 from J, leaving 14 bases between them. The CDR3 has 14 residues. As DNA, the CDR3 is TGCAGTGCTAGAGTTGCCAGGATGGCGGAGACCCAGTACTTC. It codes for CSARVARMAETQYF.

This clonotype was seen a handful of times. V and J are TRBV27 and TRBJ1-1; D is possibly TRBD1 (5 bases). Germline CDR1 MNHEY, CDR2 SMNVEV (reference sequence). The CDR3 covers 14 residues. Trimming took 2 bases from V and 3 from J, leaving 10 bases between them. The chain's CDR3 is CASSLRGGYTEAFF. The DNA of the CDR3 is TGTGCCAGCAGTTTACGGGGGGGTTACACTGAAGCTTTCTTT.

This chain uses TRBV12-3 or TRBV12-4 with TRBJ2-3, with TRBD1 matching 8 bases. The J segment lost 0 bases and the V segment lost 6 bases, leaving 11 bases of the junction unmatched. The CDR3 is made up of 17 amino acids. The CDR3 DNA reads TGTGCCAGCAGCCTCGAATCTGGACAGGGAAGCACAGATACGCAGTATTTT. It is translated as CASSLESGQGSTDTQYF.

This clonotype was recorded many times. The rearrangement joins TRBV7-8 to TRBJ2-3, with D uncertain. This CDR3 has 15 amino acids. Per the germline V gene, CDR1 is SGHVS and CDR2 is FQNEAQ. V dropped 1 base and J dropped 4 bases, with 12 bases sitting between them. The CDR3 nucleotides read TGTGCCAGCAGCTTAGTAAATCGGGCCGCAGATACGCAGTATTTT. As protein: CASSLVNRAADTQYF.

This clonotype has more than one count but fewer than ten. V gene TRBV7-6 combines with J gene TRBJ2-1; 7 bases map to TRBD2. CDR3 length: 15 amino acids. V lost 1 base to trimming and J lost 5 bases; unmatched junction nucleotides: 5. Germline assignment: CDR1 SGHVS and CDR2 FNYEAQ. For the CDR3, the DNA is TGTGCCAGCAGCTTAGGGTCCGGGGGGAACAATGAGCAGTTCTTC. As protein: CASSLGSGGNNEQFF.

CDR3 in DNA: TGTGCCAGCAGCCAGTATGGCAGGTACGACGAGCAGTACTTC. It translates to CASSQYGRYDEQYF. The chain employs TRBV7-6 and TRBJ2-7; D not certain. The CDR3 is 14 residues long. Trimming removed 5 bases at V and 5 bases at J, with 16 bases between. The germline V gene encodes CDR1 SGHVS and CDR2 FNYEAQ.

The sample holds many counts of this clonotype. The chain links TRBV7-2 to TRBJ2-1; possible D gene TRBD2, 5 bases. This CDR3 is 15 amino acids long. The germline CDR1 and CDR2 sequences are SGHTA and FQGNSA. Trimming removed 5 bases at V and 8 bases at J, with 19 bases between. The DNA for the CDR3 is TGTGCCAGCAGCCCTGAGGCGGGCCGGTGGTATGAGCAGTTCTTC. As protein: CASSPEAGRWYEQFF.

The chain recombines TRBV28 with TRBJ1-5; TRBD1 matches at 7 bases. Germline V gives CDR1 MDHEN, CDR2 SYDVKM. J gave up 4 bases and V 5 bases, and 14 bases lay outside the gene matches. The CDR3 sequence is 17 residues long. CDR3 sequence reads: CASSPRQGLGTNQPQHF. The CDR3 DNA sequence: TGTGCCAGCAGTCCCCGACAGGGATTGGGGACTAATCAGCCCCAGCATTTT.

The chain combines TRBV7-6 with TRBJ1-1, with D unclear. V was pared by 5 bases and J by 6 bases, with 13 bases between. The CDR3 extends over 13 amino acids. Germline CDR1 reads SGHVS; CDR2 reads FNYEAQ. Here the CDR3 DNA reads TGTGCCAGCAGCGACCCAGGAAGCCCTGAAGCTTTCTTT. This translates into CASSDPGSPEAFF.

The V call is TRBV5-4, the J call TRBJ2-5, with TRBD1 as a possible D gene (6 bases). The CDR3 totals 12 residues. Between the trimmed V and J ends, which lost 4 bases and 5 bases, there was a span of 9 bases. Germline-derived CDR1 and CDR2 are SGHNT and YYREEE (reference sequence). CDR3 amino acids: CASSRDTETQYF. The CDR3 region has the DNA TGTGCCAGCAGCCGGGACACGGAGACCCAGTACTTC.

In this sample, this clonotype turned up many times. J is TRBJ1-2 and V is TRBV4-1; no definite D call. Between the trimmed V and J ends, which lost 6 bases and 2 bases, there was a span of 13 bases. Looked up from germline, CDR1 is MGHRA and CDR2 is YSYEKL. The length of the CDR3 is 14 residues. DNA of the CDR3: TGCGCCAGCAGTCCAGACATCCTAAACTATGGCTACACCTTC. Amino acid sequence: CASSPDILNYGYTF.